These 28 T cell receptor beta chains came from one sample sequenced in a study of vaccination and CD4 T cells after COVID-19. The antigens of these receptors remain unknown. Once obtained from cultured CD4+ T cells, the DNA was sequenced using the Oncomine TCR Beta short-read assay. TCRdb analysed the PCR reads with MiXCR anew, one entry per CDR3 protein. This sample has around 5,200 distinct CDR3 sequences; nearly 50% occur once, and the top ten carry roughly 30%. Treatment indicated: 10-day PBMC culture with coronavirus spike peptide pools or control peptides (ViraFEST assay). The source material was CD4+ T cells from blood, cultured in vitro. These receptors were obtained from a human donor who had recovered from COVID-19.

The rearrangement links TRBV4-1 to TRBJ1-3; no definite D call. Germline V gene lookup returns CDR1 MGHRA and CDR2 YSYEKL. The CDR3 has 16 amino acids. Trimming took off 0 bases at V and 0 bases at J, with 9 bases between the two ends. For the CDR3, the DNA is TGCGCCAGCAGCCAAGAGGATAGACGCTCTGGAAACACCATATATTTT. Translation gives CASSQEDRRSGNTIYF.

The rearrangement joins TRBV7-8 to TRBJ2-5, with D maybe TRBD2 (5 bases). Germline assignment: CDR1 SGHVS and CDR2 FQNEAQ. The CDR3 has 14 residues. V was shortened by 2 bases and J by 5 bases, with 12 bases between the two germline ends. The CDR3: CASSLYGDAETQYF. The CDR3 bases are TGTGCCAGCAGCTTATACGGGGATGCGGAGACCCAGTACTTC. Using reference TRBV7-8 and TRBJ2-5 for the parts outside the CDR3, the full variable domain is GAGVSQSPRYKVAKRGQDVALRCDPISGHVSLFWYQQALGQGPEFLTYFQNEAQLDKSGLPSDRFFAERPEGSVSTLKIQRTQQEDSAVYLCASSLYGDAETQYFGPGTRLLVL.

This chain joins TRBV28 and TRBJ1-2; possible D gene TRBD1, 6 bases. The CDR3 loop spans 12 amino acids. V dropped 6 bases and J dropped 5 bases, with 10 bases sitting between them. Per germline, CDR1 MDHEN and CDR2 SYDVKM. The chain's CDR3 is CASSQTGYGYTF. The CDR3 bases are TGTGCCAGCAGCCAAACAGGGTATGGCTACACCTTC.

The chain uses TRBV27 and TRBJ1-2, with TRBD1 matching 8 bases. J lost 5 bases, V lost 4 bases, and 6 bases had no gene match. The CDR3 has 14 residues. Germline lookup yields CDR1 MNHEY and CDR2 SMNVEV (reference sequence). CDR3 in DNA: TGTGCCAGCAGTTCCCAAAGGACAGGGTATGGCTACACCTTC. As protein: CASSSQRTGYGYTF.

This clonotype has only a few counts. The chain has TRBV19 and TRBJ2-2; 7 bases fit TRBD1. CDR1 and CDR2 from the germline V gene are LNHDA and SQIVND (reference sequence). The CDR3 is made up of 14 amino acids. V lost 8 bases and J lost 0; bases outside the gene matches: 3. This CDR3 reads CASRQGTNTGELFF. CDR3 bases: TGTGCCAGTCGACAGGGAACGAACACCGGGGAGCTGTTTTTT.

The chain recombines TRBV7-8 with TRBJ2-5, with 10 bases identical to TRBD2. V lost 5 bases to trimming and J lost 5 bases; unmatched junction nucleotides: 11. This CDR3 spans 16 amino acids. The germline gives CDR1 SGHVS, CDR2 FQNEAQ. CDR3 DNA: TGTGCCAGCAGCAAAAGGACTAGCGGAGTAGGGGAGACCCAGTACTTC. This translates into CASSKRTSGVGETQYF.

The V gene is TRBV19, the J gene TRBJ2-1; 11 nucleotides line up with TRBD2. J gave up 0 bases and V 0 bases, and 13 bases lay outside the gene matches. The CDR3 has 21 residues. Germline V gene data show CDR1 as LNHDA and CDR2 as SQIVND (reference sequence). CDR3 DNA: TGTGCCAGTAGTATAGATTCGCTAGCGGGGGGTTTCCTGAGCTCCTACAATGAGCAGTTCTTC. Protein product: CASSIDSLAGGFLSSYNEQFF.

The sample holds a few counts of this clonotype. The chain links TRBV7-6 to TRBJ1-3; D gene uncertain. This CDR3 contains 14 residues. V shed 2 bases and J shed 3 bases, with 8 bases lying between them. Per the germline V gene, CDR1 is SGHVS and CDR2 is FNYEAQ. The CDR3 DNA is TGTGCCAGCAGCTTACACGAGGTTGGAAACACCATATATTTT. Encoded protein: CASSLHEVGNTIYF.

This clonotype was counted between two and nine times. DNA for the CDR3: TGTGCCAGCGTCCTCGGACGGAATAGCAATCAGCCCCAGCATTTT. This encodes CASVLGRNSNQPQHF. The chain links TRBV28 to TRBJ1-5; D is undetermined. This CDR3 spans 15 amino acids. Germline CDR1 reads MDHEN; CDR2 reads SYDVKM. The ends were cut back, 8 bases at V and 0 bases at J, with 14 bases in the middle.

This clonotype turned up a few times. This chain links TRBV7-2 with TRBJ1-6; unclear D gene. The germline V gene has CDR1 SGHTA and CDR2 FQGNSA. This CDR3 is built from 13 residues. V was cut by 0 bases and J by 9 bases, with 6 bases left in between. The CDR3 DNA sequence: TGTGCCAGCAGCTTAGCCCTGGGTTCACCCCTCCACTTT. It yields the protein CASSLALGSPLHF.

In this sample, this clonotype turned up a few times. The V gene is TRBV7-2, the J gene TRBJ1-1, with 9 bases aligning to TRBD1. The CDR3 is made up of 12 amino acids. Germline trimming cut 5 bases from V and 13 bases from J; bases unmatched to any gene: 8. Per the germline V gene, CDR1 is SGHTA and CDR2 is FQGNSA. The CDR3 DNA sequence: TGTGCCAGCAGCCGGGACAGGGTCATCGGTTTCTTT. Protein product: CASSRDRVIGFF. Full variable domain (missing parts from reference TRBV7-2 and TRBJ1-1): GAGVSQSPSNKVTEKGKDVELRCDPISGHTALYWYRQSLGQGLEFLIYFQGNSAPDKSGLPSDRFSAERTGGSVSTLTIQRTQQEDSAVYLCASSRDRVIGFFGQGTRLTVV.

The chain recombines TRBV20-1 with TRBJ2-2, with D perhaps assigned TRBD1 or TRBD2 (6 bases each). The V end lost 0 bases, the J end lost 6 bases, and 17 bases lay between the germline ends. The CDR3 runs to 16 residues. The V gene's germline CDR1 is DFQATT and CDR2 SNEGSKA (reference sequence). DNA of the CDR3: TGCAGTGCTAGAGATAGTGGGGGGCGTGGATCCGGGGAGCTGTTTTTT. As protein: CSARDSGGRGSGELFF.

This chain joins TRBV7-3 and TRBJ2-2; D not resolved. From germline, CDR1 is SGHTA and CDR2 FQGTGA. The CDR3 covers 14 residues. V was clipped by 8 bases and J by 2 bases, with 12 bases between them. This CDR3 is CASRVESNTGELFF. CDR3 bases: TGTGCCAGCCGAGTTGAGAGTAACACCGGGGAGCTGTTTTTT.

This clonotype was seen a handful of times. The V gene is TRBV11-2, the J gene TRBJ2-5; D remains ambiguous. The germline V and J ends were trimmed by 2 bases and 5 bases, with 3 bases remaining between them. The CDR3 loop spans 11 amino acids. The V gene's germline CDR1 is SGHAT and CDR2 FQNNGV. The CDR3 bases are TGTGCCAGCAGCTTATTCGAGACCCAGTACTTC. This encodes CASSLFETQYF.

The chain links TRBV20-1 to TRBJ1-1; D is uncertain. This CDR3 is 14 amino acids long. Germline CDR1 DFQATT, CDR2 SNEGSKA (reference sequence). V lost 2 bases and J lost 1, with 11 bases in between. CDR3 nucleotide sequence: TGCAGTGCTAGATTTGGGGTAACGAACACTGAAGCTTTCTTT. It translates to CSARFGVTNTEAFF.

V and J are TRBV10-3 and TRBJ1-5, with TRBD1 matching over 9 bases. Germline assignment: CDR1 ENHRY and CDR2 SYGVKD. V shed 0 bases, J shed 6 bases, and the junction held 3 bases outside the gene matches. There are 15 residues in the CDR3. CDR3 DNA sequence: TGTGCCATCAGTGAGTCACAGGGGGCCGGTCAGCCCCAGCATTTT. This sequence encodes CAISESQGAGQPQHF.

This chain links TRBV7-9 with TRBJ1-5; TRBD1 is a possible D gene (5 bases). Germline V gives CDR1 SEHNR, CDR2 FQNEAQ (reference sequence). The V end was cut by 1 base, the J end by 5 bases, with 12 bases between. This CDR3 has 15 amino acids. This CDR3 reads CASSLGSGMDQPQHF. The CDR3 coding sequence is TGTGCCAGCAGCTTAGGATCAGGGATGGATCAGCCCCAGCATTTT.

This clonotype came up once. The chain has TRBV12-3 or TRBV12-4 and TRBJ1-2; tentative D call: TRBD1 (6 bases). Trimming left V 8 bases short and J 2 bases short, with 12 bases between. The CDR3 is made up of 13 amino acids. The CDR3 here is CASQGGRNYGYTF. The CDR3, as DNA: TGTGCCAGCCAAGGGGGTAGGAACTATGGCTACACCTTC.

The genes are TRBV20-1 and TRBJ2-7; 9 bases line up with TRBD1. CDR1 and CDR2 (germline): DFQATT, SNEGSKA (reference sequence). The CDR3 runs 15 residues. V lost 0 bases to trimming and J lost 4 bases; unmatched junction nucleotides: 7. The CDR3 bases are TGCAGTGCTAGAGATATTGGACAGGGGTGGTACGAGCAGTACTTC. It is translated as CSARDIGQGWYEQYF.

This clonotype was recorded only once. This chain connects TRBV12-3 or TRBV12-4 to TRBJ2-3, with 8 bases fitting TRBD1. CDR3 length: 14 amino acids. The V segment lost 3 bases and the J segment 3 bases; nucleotides outside the gene matches: 2. The CDR3 region has the DNA TGTGCCAGCAGTTTTGGACAGGGAACAGATACGCAGTATTTT. The encoded protein is CASSFGQGTDTQYF.

This clonotype was counted only a few times. The chain joins TRBV7-3 to TRBJ1-6; D uncertain. CDR3 length equals 15 residues. Germline V gene data show CDR1 as SGHTA and CDR2 as FQGTGA. Trimming left V 1 base short and J 10 bases short, with 14 bases between. The CDR3 protein is CASSLMGNFRSPLHF. In nucleotides, the CDR3 is TGTGCCAGCAGCTTAATGGGAAATTTTCGGTCACCCCTCCACTTT.

The V gene is TRBV6-2 or TRBV6-3, the J gene TRBJ2-7, with D tentatively TRBD1 or TRBD2 (5 bases each). V was pared by 4 bases and J by 4 bases, with 14 bases between. This CDR3 region has 14 residues. The germline CDR1 and CDR2 sequences are MNHEY and SVGEGT. CDR3 sequence (DNA): TGTGCCAGCAGTTCCTGGGGGAAAAGGTACGAGCAGTACTTC. Amino acids: CASSSWGKRYEQYF.

This clonotype has more than one count but fewer than ten. The chain has TRBV27 and TRBJ1-2, with TRBD1 matching 9 bases. V trimming: 6 bases; J trimming: 8 bases; junction bases outside the gene matches: 4. CDR3 length: 12 amino acids. Germline CDR1 and CDR2: MNHEY and SMNVEV (reference sequence). This CDR3 is CASSTGGVGYTF. CDR3 DNA sequence: TGTGCCAGCAGCACAGGGGGCGTAGGCTACACCTTC.

This clonotype was detected only a few times. The chain has TRBV27 and TRBJ2-5; 9 bases are shared with TRBD2. This CDR3 contains 15 residues. CDR1 is MNHEY, CDR2 SMNVEV, per germline (reference sequence). Losses at the gene ends were 5 bases for V and 4 bases for J; bases not matched to a gene: 8. The CDR3, as DNA: TGTGCCAGCAGTGGCACGGGACTAGCCGGAGAGACCCAGTACTTC. Encoded protein: CASSGTGLAGETQYF.

The chain employs TRBV19 and TRBJ2-5, with a possible D match to TRBD1 (7 bases). The CDR3 contains 15 residues. CDR1 and CDR2 from the germline V gene are LNHDA and SQIVND (reference sequence). V was trimmed by 6 bases and J by 5 bases, leaving 19 bases between them. CDR3 sequence (DNA): TGTGCCAGTAGCCCCTCGGAGGGGGCGCGGGAGACCCAGTACTTC. This sequence encodes CASSPSEGARETQYF.

This chain joins TRBV2 and TRBJ2-5; TRBD1 is a possible D gene (6 bases). Trimming left V 6 bases short and J 2 bases short, with 13 bases between. This CDR3 spans 14 amino acids. CDR1 SNHLY and CDR2 FYNNEI come from the germline V gene. This CDR3 is CASRNRDRQETQYF. The CDR3 DNA is TGTGCCAGCAGAAACAGGGACCGGCAAGAGACCCAGTACTTC. The variable domain in full, completed from reference TRBV2 and TRBJ2-5, reads EPEVTQTPSHQVTQMGQEVILRCVPISNHLYFYWYRQILGQKVEFLVSFYNNEISEKSEIFDDQFSVERPDGSNFTLKIRSTKLEDSAMYFCASRNRDRQETQYFGPGTRLLVL.

The table lists this clonotype with a few counts. V gene TRBV7-9 combines with J gene TRBJ2-3; a weak D match, TRBD2 (5 bases). CDR3 size: 15 residues. CDR1 is SEHNR, CDR2 FQNEAQ, per germline (reference sequence). V lost 1 base to trimming and J lost 4 bases, with 12 bases between them. CDR3 DNA: TGTGCCAGCAGCTTAGTCGGGATAAGCGCAGATACGCAGTATTTT. Protein: CASSLVGISADTQYF.

V is TRBV20-1 and J is TRBJ2-1; 12 nucleotides line up with TRBD2. This CDR3 contains 14 residues. With 3 bases clipped from V and 8 bases from J, the junction kept 5 bases outside the gene matches. The V gene's germline CDR1 is DFQATT and CDR2 SNEGSKA (reference sequence). The CDR3 DNA sequence: TGCAGTGCTAGGAAGGCTAGCGGGGGGGATGAGCAGTTCTTC. It translates to CSARKASGGDEQFF.